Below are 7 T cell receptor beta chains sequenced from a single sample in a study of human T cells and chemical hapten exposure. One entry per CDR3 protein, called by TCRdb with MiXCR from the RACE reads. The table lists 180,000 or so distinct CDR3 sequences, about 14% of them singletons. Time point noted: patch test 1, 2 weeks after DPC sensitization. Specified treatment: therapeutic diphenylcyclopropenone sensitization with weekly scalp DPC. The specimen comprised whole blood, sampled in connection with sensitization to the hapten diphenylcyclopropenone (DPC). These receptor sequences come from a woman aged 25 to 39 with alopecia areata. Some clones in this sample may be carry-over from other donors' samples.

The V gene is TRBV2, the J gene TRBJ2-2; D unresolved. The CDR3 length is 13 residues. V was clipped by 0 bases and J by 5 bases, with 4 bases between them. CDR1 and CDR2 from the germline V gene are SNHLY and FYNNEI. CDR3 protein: CASSEARTGELFF. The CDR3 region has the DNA TGTGCCAGCAGTGAAGCTCGAACCGGGGAGCTGTTTTTT.

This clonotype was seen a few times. CDR3 sequence: CSVPSGRSYNEQFF. CDR3 DNA sequence: TGCAGCGTCCCTAGCGGGAGATCTTACAATGAGCAGTTCTTC. The genes are TRBV29-1 and TRBJ2-1; 10 nucleotides agree with TRBD2. The junction had 6 bases not matched to a gene; V was cut back by 6 bases and J by 4 bases. The CDR3 length is 14 residues. Germline V CDR1 and CDR2: SQVTM, ANQGSEA.

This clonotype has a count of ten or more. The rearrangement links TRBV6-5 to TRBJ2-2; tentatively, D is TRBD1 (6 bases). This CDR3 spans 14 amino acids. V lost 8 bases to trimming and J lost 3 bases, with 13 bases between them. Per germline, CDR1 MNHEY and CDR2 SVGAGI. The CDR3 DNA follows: TGTGCCAGCCGCCAGGGGCCGGACACCGGGGAGCTGTTTTTT. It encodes CASRQGPDTGELFF.

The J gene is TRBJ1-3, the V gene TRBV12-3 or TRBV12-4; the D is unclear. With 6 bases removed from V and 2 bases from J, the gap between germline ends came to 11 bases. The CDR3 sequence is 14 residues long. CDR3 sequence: CASSRVLAGNTIYF. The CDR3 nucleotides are TGTGCCAGCAGCCGGGTCCTGGCTGGAAACACCATATATTTT.

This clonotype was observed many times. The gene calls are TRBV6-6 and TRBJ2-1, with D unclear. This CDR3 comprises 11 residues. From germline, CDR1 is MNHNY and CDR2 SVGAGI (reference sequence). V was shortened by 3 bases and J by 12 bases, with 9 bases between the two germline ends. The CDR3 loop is CASSYGDGQFF. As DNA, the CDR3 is TGTGCCAGCAGTTATGGGGATGGGCAGTTCTTC.

Here the CDR3 reads CASRNRSSTDTQYF. As DNA, the CDR3 is TGTGCCAGCAGGAACAGGTCAAGCACAGATACGCAGTATTTT. The V and J genes are TRBV11-3 and TRBJ2-3; D is possibly TRBD1 (5 bases). Germline V lookup: CDR1 SGHNT, CDR2 YENEEA. The V end lost 6 bases, the J end lost 0 bases, and 10 bases lay between the germline ends. CDR3 length: 14 residues.

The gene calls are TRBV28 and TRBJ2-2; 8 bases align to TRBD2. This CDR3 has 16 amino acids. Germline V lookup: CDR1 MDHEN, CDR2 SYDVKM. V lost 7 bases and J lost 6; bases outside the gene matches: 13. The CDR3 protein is CASTPIAGMIAGELFF. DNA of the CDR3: TGTGCCAGCACCCCTATAGCGGGAATGATTGCCGGGGAGCTGTTTTTT.